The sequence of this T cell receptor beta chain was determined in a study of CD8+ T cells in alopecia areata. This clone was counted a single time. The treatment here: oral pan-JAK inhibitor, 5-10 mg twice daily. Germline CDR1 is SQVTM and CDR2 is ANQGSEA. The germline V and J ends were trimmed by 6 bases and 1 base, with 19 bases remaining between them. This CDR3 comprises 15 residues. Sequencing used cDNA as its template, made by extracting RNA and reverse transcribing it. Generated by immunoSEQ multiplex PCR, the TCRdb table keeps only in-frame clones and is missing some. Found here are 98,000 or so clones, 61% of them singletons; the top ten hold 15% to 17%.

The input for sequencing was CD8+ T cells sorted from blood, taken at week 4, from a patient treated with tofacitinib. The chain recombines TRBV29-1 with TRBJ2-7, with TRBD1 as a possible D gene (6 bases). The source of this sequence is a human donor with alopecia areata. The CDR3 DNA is TGCAGCGTCCTTTTACCTAGGGGGATTTCCTACGAGCAGTACTTC. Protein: CSVLLPRGISYEQYF.